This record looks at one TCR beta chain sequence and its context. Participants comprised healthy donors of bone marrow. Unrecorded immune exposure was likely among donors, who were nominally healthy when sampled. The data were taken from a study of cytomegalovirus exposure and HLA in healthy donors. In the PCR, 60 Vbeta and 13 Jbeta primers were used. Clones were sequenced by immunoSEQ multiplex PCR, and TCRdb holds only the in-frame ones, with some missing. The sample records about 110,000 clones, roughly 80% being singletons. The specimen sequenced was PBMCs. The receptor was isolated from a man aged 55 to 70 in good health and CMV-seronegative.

The CDR3 spells CASSHSGTGAGGYTF. In DNA, the CDR3 is TGCGCCAGCAGCCACTCCGGGACAGGGGCGGGGGGCTACACCTTC. This chain joins TRBV4-3 and TRBJ1-2, with TRBD1 matching 10 bases. V shed 3 bases and J 8 bases; nucleotides not matched to a gene: 9. This CDR3 contains 15 residues. Germline CDR1 is LGHNA and CDR2 is YSLEER.